This section outlines one TCR beta chain sequence together with its context. MiXCR, run by TCRdb on the 5' RACE reads, gives a single entry per CDR3 protein. The sample holds some 320,000 distinct CDR3 sequences, approximately 12% seen once. The sample comes from a study of T cells after yellow fever vaccination. CDR1 is SGDLS and CDR2 is YYNGEE in the germline V gene. With 3 bases clipped from V and 4 bases from J, the junction kept 12 bases outside the gene matches. This CDR3 is 16 amino acids long. The sequenced sample was CD4+ T cells sorted from PBMCs, obtained 45 days after the yellow fever booster vaccination. The sequence came from a young man who received the YFV17D yellow fever vaccine. The chain is built from TRBV9 and TRBJ1-2; 7 bases fit TRBD1. CDR3 nucleotide sequence: TGTGCCAGCAGCGGGGAGGGACAGATATTACCCTATGGCTACACCTTC. Protein sequence: CASSGEGQILPYGYTF.